A selection of T cell receptor beta chains follows, all from one sample in a study of cytomegalovirus exposure and HLA in healthy donors. The protocol was immunoSEQ multiplex PCR, while the TCRdb copy is restricted to in-frame clones and leaves out a portion. There are roughly 200,000 clones in the sample; 80% to 90% occur only once, and around 0.34% lies in the top ten. The sequenced sample was PBMCs. The receptor source for this set is a woman younger than 45 in good health and CMV-seronegative. The CDR3 runs from the conserved cysteine through the conserved F or W. The order of the fields is CDR3 protein, CDR3 DNA, J gene, clone size, V gene, D gene. A D gene is named only where the DNA matches it firmly. A clone size is listed for some rows: how often the clone was seen (once, few, many), or a class if it is expanded.

CASREYGRGDTQYF | TGTGCCAGTAGAGAGTACGGGAGGGGAGATACGCAGTATTTT | TRBJ2-3 | . | TRBV19 | TRBD2
CASSSWGGSYNEQFF | TGTGCCAGCAGTTCATGGGGGGGATCCTACAATGAGCAGTTCTTC | TRBJ2-1 | . | TRBV6-5 | TRBD2
CASSQFLQETQYF | TGTGCCAGCAGCCAGTTCCTTCAAGAGACCCAGTACTTC | TRBJ2-5 | . | TRBV14 | .
CATSSPDRGFRNSPLHF | TGTGCCACCAGCAGTCCTGACAGGGGATTTCGAAATTCACCCCTCCACTTT | TRBJ1-6 | once | TRBV15 | TRBD1
CASSWDRVILSTNEKLFF | TGTGCCAGCAGTTGGGACAGGGTGATCCTCTCAACTAATGAAAAACTGTTTTTT | TRBJ1-4 | . | TRBV5-5 | TRBD1
CASSQSPLAGVDTQYF | TGTGCCAGCAGCCAATCACCACTAGCGGGGGTAGATACGCAGTATTTT | TRBJ2-3 | few | TRBV7-2 | TRBD2
CASSLKGTSIEQFF | TGTGCCAGCAGTTTAAAGGGGACTAGCATTGAGCAGTTCTTC | TRBJ2-1 | . | TRBV27 | TRBD2
CASSLGSLALLKKQETQYF | TGTGCCAGCAGCTTGGGAAGTCTAGCGCTCTTGAAAAAACAAGAGACCCAGTACTTC | TRBJ2-5 | few | TRBV5-4 | .
CASQPSGGQETQYF | TGTGCCAGTCAACCCTCGGGGGGTCAAGAGACCCAGTACTTC | TRBJ2-5 | once | TRBV18 | TRBD2
CASSRRGGRNSDTQYF | TGTGCCAGTAGTCGCCGCGGGGGGCGCAACTCAGATACGCAGTATTTT | TRBJ2-3 | few | TRBV19 | TRBD2
CASSSQKTGGNTEAFF | TGCGCCAGCAGCTCCCAAAAGACAGGGGGGAACACTGAAGCTTTCTTT | TRBJ1-1 | . | TRBV5-1 | TRBD1
CASSQGFGLATASSTDTQYF | TGTGCCAGCAGCCAAGGGTTTGGACTAGCGACCGCCTCTAGCACAGATACGCAGTATTTT | TRBJ2-3 | once | TRBV4-2 | TRBD2
CASSPSGHIYEQYF | TGTGCCAGCAGCCCCTCGGGACACATCTACGAGCAGTACTTC | TRBJ2-7 | . | TRBV7-3 | .
CASSSPGGWVEAFF | TGTGCCAGCAGCTCACCAGGGGGGTGGGTTGAAGCTTTCTTT | TRBJ1-1 | . | TRBV5-6 | TRBD1
CASSSGINTGELFF | TGTGCCAGCAGTTCGGGAATCAACACCGGGGAGCTGTTTTTT | TRBJ2-2 | once | TRBV6-4 | .
CASSLAWDTAGTSSYEQYF | TGTGCCAGCAGTTTGGCCTGGGACACCGCCGGGACTAGCTCCTACGAGCAGTACTTC | TRBJ2-7 | . | TRBV28 | TRBD2
CASSFSGSDYEQYF | TGTGCCAGCAGTTTTAGCGGGAGCGACTACGAGCAGTACTTC | TRBJ2-7 | few | TRBV6-1 | TRBD2
CASSLGPTQDTQYF | TGCGCCAGCAGCTTGGGCCCCACACAGGATACGCAGTATTTT | TRBJ2-3 | once | TRBV5-1 | .
CASSFNRNNEQFF | TGTGCTAGCAGCTTTAACAGAAACAATGAGCAGTTCTTC | TRBJ2-1 | few | TRBV7-7 | .
CASSPLAGGSKFF | TGCGCCAGCAGTCCACTAGCGGGGGGATCAAAGTTCTTC | TRBJ2-1 | . | TRBV10-1 | TRBD2
CASSLGTSSYEQYF | TGTGCCAGCAGCCTCGGGACATCGTCCTACGAGCAGTACTTC | TRBJ2-7 | . | TRBV6-1 | .
CASSEQGNTEAFF | TGTGCCAGCAGTGAGCAGGGGAACACTGAAGCTTTCTTT | TRBJ1-1 | . | TRBV2 | .
CASTLWGGSYNEQFF | TGTGCCAGCACCCTGTGGGGCGGCTCCTACAATGAGCAGTTCTTC | TRBJ2-1 | . | TRBV2 | .
CASSLVGRGGYNEQFF | TGTGCCAGCAGCTTAGTGGGGCGGGGGGGGTACAATGAGCAGTTCTTC | TRBJ2-1 | few | TRBV7-8 | TRBD2
CASSLAGQNYGYTF | TGCGCCAGCAGCTTGGCCGGACAGAACTATGGCTACACCTTC | TRBJ1-2 | . | TRBV5-1 | .
CASSSRLGLARETQYF | TGTGCCAGCAGTTCCCGACTTGGACTAGCGAGAGAGACCCAGTACTTC | TRBJ2-5 | . | TRBV6-6 | TRBD2
CASSPSGQPTYEQYF | TGTGCCAGCAGTCCCTCGGGACAGCCTACCTACGAGCAGTACTTC | TRBJ2-7 | once | TRBV6-6 | TRBD1
CASSRDQGASYEQYF | TGTGCCAGCAGTCGAGACCAAGGGGCCTCCTACGAGCAGTACTTC | TRBJ2-7 | . | TRBV2 | .
CASSRQGAGNQPQHF | TGTGCCAGCAGTCGCCAGGGGGCTGGCAATCAGCCCCAGCATTTT | TRBJ1-5 | . | TRBV28 | TRBD1
CAISVGQGATGELFF | TGTGCCATCAGTGTGGGGCAGGGGGCTACCGGGGAGCTGTTTTTT | TRBJ2-2 | . | TRBV10-3 | TRBD1
CASSWRGGITEAFF | TGTGCCAGCAGTTGGCGGGGGGGTATCACTGAAGCTTTCTTT | TRBJ1-1 | . | TRBV28 | .
CASSLLVTGKTDTQYF | TGTGCCAGCAGTCTCCTAGTCACAGGGAAGACAGATACGCAGTATTTT | TRBJ2-3 | . | TRBV27 | .
CASSQDSGSMTDTQYF | TGCGCCAGCAGCCAAGATAGCGGGAGTATGACAGATACGCAGTATTTT | TRBJ2-3 | . | TRBV4-1 | TRBD2